This T cell receptor (beta chain) originates from a study of CD8+ T cells in alopecia areata. About the research overall: Oral tofacitinib (5 to 10 mg twice daily) was administered to treated patients. Tofacitinib lasted 6 to 18 months, then 6 months off drug.

About this clone: No antigen is known for it.

Researchers took lesional scalp punch biopsies and peripheral blood from people who were alopecia areata patients. The CDR3 has 14 amino acids. The germline CDR1 and CDR2 sequences are SQVTM and ANQGSEA. V dropped 7 bases and J dropped 4; count of bases not matched to a gene: 9. Regarding the study as a whole: Alopecia totalis/universalis scalp especially showed more expanded CD8+ clones than normal scalp.

As the sequencing template, cDNA was produced by extracting RNA and reverse transcribing it. Data came from immunoSEQ multiplex PCR; TCRdb stores just in-frame clones and leaves some out. Among some 100,000 clones, roughly two fifths were seen once, and the ten largest hold approximately 3.3%. This receptor was obtained from a human donor with alopecia areata. The gene calls are TRBV29-1 and TRBJ2-3; TRBD2 aligns across 9 bases. The sequenced material came from CD4+ T cells sorted from blood. The CDR3 spells CSARRGTSSDTQYF. DNA for the CDR3: TGCAGCGCGAGGCGGGGGACTAGCTCAGATACGCAGTATTTT.